Below, 4 T cell receptor beta chains from the same sample are listed, as sequenced in a study of cytomegalovirus exposure and HLA in healthy donors. It was with 60 Vbeta and 13 Jbeta primers that the PCR ran. Generated by immunoSEQ multiplex PCR, the TCRdb table keeps only in-frame clones and is missing some. In the table there are 85,000 to 100,000 clones, 60% to 85% of which are singletons. What was sequenced was PBMCs. The source of these receptors is a man over 45 in good health and CMV-seropositive.

The gene calls are TRBV4-2 and TRBJ1-2; no definite D call. Germline V gene lookup returns CDR1 LGHNA and CDR2 YNFKEQ. Trimming pared 0 bases from V and 7 bases from J, leaving 12 bases between. CDR3 length equals 14 residues. The CDR3 loop reads CASSQEAGTGGYTF. CDR3 in DNA: TGTGCCAGCAGCCAAGAGGCGGGAACGGGTGGCTACACCTTC.

V usage is TRBV6-1 and J usage is TRBJ1-5; no firm D call. The CDR3 has 12 amino acids. V was clipped by 1 base and J by 13 bases, with 11 bases between them. The germline V gene encodes CDR1 MNHNS and CDR2 SASEGT. CDR3 DNA sequence: TGTGCCAGCAGTGAAGGGCTTTACCATCAGCATTTT. It codes for CASSEGLYHQHF.

This clone was counted a few times. The sample contains more than one DNA sequence encoding this CDR3. The chain links TRBV5-1 to TRBJ1-5; possibly TRBD1 for D (6 bases). Trimming removed 0 bases from V and 4 bases from J, with 8 bases in between. The CDR3 has 14 residues. Germline V gives CDR1 SGHRS, CDR2 YFSETQ. CDR3 DNA sequence: TGCGCCAGCAGCTTGGGACAGGAAAATCAGCCCCAGCATTTT. This gives the protein CASSLGQENQPQHF.

In nucleotides, the CDR3 is TGTGCCAGCAGCTTGTCCAATGGCTACACCTTC. Protein sequence: CASSLSNGYTF. V gene TRBV5-6 combines with J gene TRBJ1-2; D not certain. CDR1 and CDR2 (germline): SGHDT, YYEEEE. Trimming removed 1 base at V and 6 bases at J, with 4 bases between. This CDR3 contains 11 residues.